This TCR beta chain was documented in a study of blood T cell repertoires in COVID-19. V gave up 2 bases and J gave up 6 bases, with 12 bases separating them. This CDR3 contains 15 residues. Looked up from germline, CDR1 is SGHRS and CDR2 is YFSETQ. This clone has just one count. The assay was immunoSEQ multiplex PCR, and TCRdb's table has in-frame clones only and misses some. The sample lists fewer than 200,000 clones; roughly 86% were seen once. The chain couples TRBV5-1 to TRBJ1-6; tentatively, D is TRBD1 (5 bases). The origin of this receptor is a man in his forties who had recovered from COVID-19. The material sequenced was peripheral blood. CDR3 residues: CASSLAGLINSPLHF. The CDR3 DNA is TGCGCCAGCAGCTTAGCGGGACTGATTAATTCACCCCTCCACTTT.